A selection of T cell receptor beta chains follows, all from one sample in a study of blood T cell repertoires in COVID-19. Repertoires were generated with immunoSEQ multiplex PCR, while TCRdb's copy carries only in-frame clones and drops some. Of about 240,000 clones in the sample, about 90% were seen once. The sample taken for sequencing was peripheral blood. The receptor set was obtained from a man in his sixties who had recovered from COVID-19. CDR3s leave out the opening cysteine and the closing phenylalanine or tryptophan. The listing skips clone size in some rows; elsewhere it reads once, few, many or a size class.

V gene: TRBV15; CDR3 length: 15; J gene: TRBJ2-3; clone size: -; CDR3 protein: ATSRDPSGGASDTQY
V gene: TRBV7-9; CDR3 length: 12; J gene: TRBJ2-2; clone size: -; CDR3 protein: ASSSGRVAGELF
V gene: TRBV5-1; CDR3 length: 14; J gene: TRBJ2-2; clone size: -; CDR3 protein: ASSPTGTLNTGELF
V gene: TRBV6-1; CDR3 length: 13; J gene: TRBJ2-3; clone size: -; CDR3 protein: ASSDPDRRADTQY
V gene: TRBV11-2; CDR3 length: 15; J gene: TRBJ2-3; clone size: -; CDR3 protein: ASSTSPVDPVGDTQY
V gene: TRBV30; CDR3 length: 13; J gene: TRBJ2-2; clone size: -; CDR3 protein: AWNRPGFGTGELF
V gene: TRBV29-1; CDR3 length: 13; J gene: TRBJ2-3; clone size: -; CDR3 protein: SVVLAGGSTDTQY
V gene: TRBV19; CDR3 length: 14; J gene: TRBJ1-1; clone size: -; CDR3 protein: ASSIGPGGVNTEAF
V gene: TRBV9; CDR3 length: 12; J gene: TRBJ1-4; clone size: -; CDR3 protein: ASSSDRGREKLF
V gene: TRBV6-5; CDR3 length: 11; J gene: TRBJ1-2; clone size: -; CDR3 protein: ASSFTEVGGYT
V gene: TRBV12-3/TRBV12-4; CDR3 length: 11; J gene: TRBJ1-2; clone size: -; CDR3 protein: ASSTAGTAGYT
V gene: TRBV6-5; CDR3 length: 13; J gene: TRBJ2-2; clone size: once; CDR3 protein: ASKYQGPYTGELF